This entry features one T cell receptor beta chain sequence. Its antigen remains unknown. The read halts 3 residues ahead of the CDR3 end, with the missing end drawn from the germline J gene. This record belongs to a study of T cells in women clearing cervical HPV infection. The overall study: Case blood drawn at lesion detection; control blood after infection cleared.

The protocol was immunoSEQ multiplex PCR, while the TCRdb copy is restricted to in-frame clones and leaves out a portion. The sample data list about 35,000 clones. Findings of the study overall: Repertoire richness, not evenness, was significantly elevated in CIN3+ cases versus controls.

The CDR3 is made up of 15 amino acids. Germline CDR1 and CDR2: MDHEN and SYDVKM. Trimming left V 8 bases short and J 0 bases short, with 14 bases between. Input material: blood buffy coat. The chain employs TRBV28 and TRBJ1-5, with D unresolved. This clonotype was obtained from a woman between 18 and 70 years old with a cervical HPV16 infection that either progressed to CIN3+ or cleared (not recorded which). CDR3: CASGSGFHSNQPQHF. Partial CDR3 DNA: TGTGCCAGCGGTTCGGGGTTCCATAGCAATCAGCCC.